The clone carrying this T cell receptor beta chain was counted between two and nine times. Antigen: not known. The germline CDR1 and CDR2 sequences are SGHRS and YFSETQ. The CDR3 consists of 14 residues. V was clipped by 1 base and J by 9 bases; unmatched bases: 9. TCRdb called the 5' RACE reads again in MiXCR, with one record for every CDR3 protein. Of under 200,000 distinct CDR3 sequences in the sample, around 30% were seen once. This sample stems from a study of T-cell memory formation after mild COVID-19. Notes on the study in general: Mostly located in CM and EM were contracting CD4+ clones, with contracting CD8+ clones located in EMRA.

Material for sequencing was PBMCs or a T cell subset sorted from them (not recorded which). The chain combines TRBV5-1 with TRBJ2-5; 7 nucleotides match TRBD2. The sequence derives from an adult woman who had mild COVID-19 (a few samples of this study predate the infection). Cell type and time point are not known. CDR3 in DNA: TGCGCCAGCAGCTTGAACAGCGGGACCCGGGCCCAGTACTTC. As protein: CASSLNSGTRAQYF. The full variable domain, its missing parts supplied by reference TRBV5-1 and TRBJ2-5, is KAGVTQTPRYLIKTRGQQVTLSCSPISGHRSVSWYQQTPGQGLQFLFEYFSETQRNKGNFPGRFSGRQFSNSRSEMNVSTLELGDSALYLCASSLNSGTRAQYFGPGTRLLVL.